These 27 T cell receptor beta chains were sequenced from one sample in a study of T cells in narcolepsy. The data were produced by immunoSEQ multiplex PCR, yet TCRdb's version contains in-frame clones alone and is incomplete. Counted here are 30,000 or so clones, over 80% occurring once; the ten biggest clones make up around 0.91%. The material sequenced was CD45RA- memory CD4+ T cells from PBMCs. These receptors were taken from a human donor with narcolepsy.

This chain joins TRBV7-2 and TRBJ2-7; D is possibly TRBD1 or TRBD2 (5 bases each). The germline gives CDR1 SGHTA, CDR2 FQGNSA. V was shortened by 0 bases and J by 2 bases, with 14 bases between the two germline ends. There are 16 residues in the CDR3. The CDR3 spells CASSLAHTGAPYEQYF. The CDR3 coding sequence is TGTGCCAGCAGCTTAGCGCATACCGGGGCACCCTACGAGCAGTACTTC.

This clone was observed once. The CDR3 loop is CASSPMGSDEQYF. In DNA form, the CDR3 reads TGTGCTAGCAGCCCAATGGGGAGCGACGAGCAGTACTTC. The chain employs TRBV12-5 and TRBJ2-7, with D perhaps matching TRBD2 (5 bases). This CDR3 region has 13 residues. Germline lookup yields CDR1 LGHNT and CDR2 FRNRAP. Deletions cut 9 bases from V and 5 bases from J, with 17 bases between.

The CDR3 DNA reads as TGTGCCAGCAGCTCCCAAACGCACACTGAAGCTTTCTTT. It codes for CASSSQTHTEAFF. The chain carries TRBV7-2 and TRBJ1-1; D remains unclear. Deletions cut 4 bases from V and 3 bases from J, with 9 bases between. The length of the CDR3 is 13 residues. Germline V lookup: CDR1 SGHTA, CDR2 FQGNSA.

The V call is TRBV28, the J call TRBJ1-2; TRBD1 is a possible D gene (5 bases). The CDR3 is 18 residues long. The germline gives CDR1 MDHEN, CDR2 SYDVKM. V lost 2 bases and J 1 base, leaving 20 bases between the germline ends. For the CDR3, the DNA is TGTGCCAGCAGTTTAAAGGGTGCGGGGCTCTTAAATAACTATGGCTACACCTTC. It translates to CASSLKGAGLLNNYGYTF.

The chain employs TRBV5-6 and TRBJ2-1; no definite D call. The V gene lost 0 bases and the J gene lost 7 bases, with 11 bases spanning the gap. Looked up from germline, CDR1 is SGHDT and CDR2 is YYEEEE. The CDR3 is 14 residues long. This CDR3 is CASSLEYRRNEQFF. The DNA of the CDR3 is TGTGCCAGCAGCTTGGAGTACAGACGGAATGAGCAGTTCTTC.

The V and J genes are TRBV5-4 and TRBJ2-3, with D perhaps matching TRBD2 (5 bases). Germline loops: CDR1 SGHNT, CDR2 YYREEE (reference sequence). Trimming took off 4 bases at V and 6 bases at J, with 21 bases between the two ends. This CDR3 is 16 amino acids long. CDR3 DNA sequence: TGTGCCAGCAGCAGTCCCGGGCTACACCGAGGGGATACGCAGTATTTT. It translates to CASSSPGLHRGDTQYF.

V usage is TRBV4-1 and J usage is TRBJ1-2; no reliable D call. Germline lookup yields CDR1 MGHRA and CDR2 YSYEKL. This CDR3 contains 14 residues. Trimming left V 0 bases short and J 8 bases short, with 13 bases between. The CDR3 DNA is TGCGCCAGCAGCCAAGAGAGCCTGGTTCGAGGCTACACCTTC. It codes for CASSQESLVRGYTF.

The genes are TRBV4-2 and TRBJ1-5, with a tentative D call TRBD1 (5 bases). The V end was cut by 0 bases, the J end by 4 bases, with 16 bases between. The CDR3 is 17 amino acids. Germline CDR1 and CDR2: LGHNA and YNFKEQ. The CDR3 nucleotides read TGTGCCAGCAGCCAAGAGGGGGGACGGGGCTCGAATCAGCCCCAGCATTTT. Its protein product is CASSQEGGRGSNQPQHF.

The rearrangement uses TRBV7-2 and TRBJ2-6, with D hard to call. The CDR3 is 16 amino acids. Germline CDR1 is SGHTA and CDR2 is FQGNSA. The ends were cut back, 1 base at V and 0 bases at J, with 7 bases in the middle. As DNA, the CDR3 is TGTGCCAGCAGCTTAGGAGTGAACTCTGGGGCCAACGTCCTGACTTTC. Its protein is CASSLGVNSGANVLTF.

The J gene is TRBJ2-7, the V gene TRBV29-1, with D tentatively TRBD1 (6 bases). Germline CDR1 and CDR2: SQVTM and ANQGSEA. V was pared by 3 bases and J by 3 bases, with 18 bases between. The CDR3 has 15 amino acids. CDR3 in DNA: TGCAGCGTTGATGCCCCGACAGGCGTGGGCTACGAGCAGTACTTC. This gives the protein CSVDAPTGVGYEQYF.

V gene TRBV6-1 combines with J gene TRBJ1-1, with 7 bases fitting TRBD1. After removal of 4 bases from V and 2 bases from J, the junction contained 7 bases not matched to a gene. Looked up from germline, CDR1 is MNHNS and CDR2 is SASEGT. CDR3 length: 15 residues. The CDR3 nucleotides are TGTGCCAGCAGTGTAACAGGGGTTGGAAACACTGAAGCTTTCTTT. Amino acids: CASSVTGVGNTEAFF.

The chain joins TRBV9 to TRBJ2-5, with 9 positions matching TRBD2. The ends lost 4 bases at V and 2 bases at J; junction bases unmatched: 6. This CDR3 comprises 15 residues. Germline CDR1 SGDLS, CDR2 YYNGEE. Here the CDR3 DNA reads TGTGCCAGCAGCAACTTAGCGGGGGCACAAGAGACCCAGTACTTC. It translates to CASSNLAGAQETQYF.

The CDR3 here is CASSPSGGASYEQYF. For the CDR3, the DNA is TGTGCCAGCAGCCCTAGCGGGGGGGCGTCCTACGAGCAGTACTTC. The V gene is TRBV7-2, the J gene TRBJ2-7; TRBD2 agrees at 12 bases. Unmatched junction bases numbered 3, after V lost 5 bases and J lost 1 base. Germline V gives CDR1 SGHTA, CDR2 FQGNSA. The CDR3 has 15 residues.

The rearrangement uses TRBV19 and TRBJ1-6; perhaps TRBD1 as D (5 bases). The ends were cut back, 5 bases at V and 0 bases at J, with 14 bases in the middle. Germline V gene data show CDR1 as LNHDA and CDR2 as SQIVND (reference sequence). There are 17 residues in the CDR3. This CDR3 is CASSGRDSSSYNSPLHF. The CDR3 region has the DNA TGTGCCAGTAGTGGCCGGGACTCCAGCTCCTATAATTCACCCCTCCACTTT.

This rearrangement joins TRBV10-3 to TRBJ1-1, with D tentatively TRBD1 (6 bases). The V end lost 0 bases, the J end lost 1 base, and 9 bases lay between the germline ends. Germline V gene sequence: CDR1 ENHRY, CDR2 SYGVKD. The CDR3 covers 15 residues. The CDR3 reads CAISESRTANTEAFF. The DNA of the CDR3 is TGTGCCATCAGTGAGTCGAGGACAGCGAACACTGAAGCTTTCTTT.

This chain links TRBV5-4 with TRBJ2-5; D unclear. With 0 bases removed from V and 2 bases from J, the gap between germline ends came to 5 bases. The CDR3 runs 13 residues. Germline V gives CDR1 SGHNT, CDR2 YYREEE (reference sequence). In DNA, the CDR3 is TGTGCCAGCAGCTTGGATCTTCAAGAGACCCAGTACTTC. It yields the protein CASSLDLQETQYF.

The rearrangement joins TRBV19 to TRBJ2-5, with 11 bases identical to TRBD1. The J call may be wrong; the DNA end is better matched by TRBJ2-7. Germline V lookup: CDR1 LNHDA, CDR2 SQIVND (reference sequence). The CDR3 is 15 residues long. The CDR3: CASSLPGQGAYEQYF. CDR3 in DNA: TGTGCCAGTAGTCTCCCGGGACAGGGGGCCTACGAGCAGTACTTC.

The chain uses TRBV29-1 and TRBJ2-7; perhaps D is TRBD1 or TRBD2 (5 bases each). Germline V lookup: CDR1 SQVTM, CDR2 ANQGSEA. Trimming took 4 bases from V and 5 from J, leaving 21 bases between them. CDR3 length equals 15 residues. The CDR3 is CSVGRGYPGGDEQYF. CDR3 sequence (DNA): TGCAGCGTTGGCCGGGGCTACCCTGGAGGAGACGAGCAGTACTTC.

The CDR3 region has the DNA TGCGCCAGCAGCCAGGGACAGGGACTTTATTCACCCCTCCACTTT. The encoded protein is CASSQGQGLYSPLHF. The V and J genes are TRBV4-1 and TRBJ1-6; 9 nucleotides line up with TRBD1. Germline values: CDR1 MGHRA, CDR2 YSYEKL. CDR3 size: 15 residues. J gave up 8 bases and V 3 bases, and 5 bases lay outside the gene matches.

J is TRBJ2-5 and V is TRBV15, with TRBD2 identical over 7 bases. After removal of 1 base from V and 5 bases from J, the junction contained 7 bases not matched to a gene. There are 15 residues in the CDR3. Germline loops: CDR1 LNHNV, CDR2 YYDKDF (reference sequence). CDR3 region: CATSRAQAGWETQYF. DNA for the CDR3: TGTGCCACCAGCAGAGCCCAAGCGGGGTGGGAGACCCAGTACTTC.

The chain couples TRBV12-5 to TRBJ2-4; D may match TRBD1 or TRBD2 (6 bases each). The CDR3 contains 14 residues. Germline values: CDR1 LGHNT, CDR2 FRNRAP. With 5 bases removed from V and 8 bases from J, the gap between germline ends came to 16 bases. The CDR3 nucleotides read TGTGCTAGTGGTCGAACAGGGTCGGGGGACATTCAGTACTTC. Amino acid sequence: CASGRTGSGDIQYF.

This clone was seen once. Germline and junction disagree at one end, which may indicate a read error. V and J are TRBV5-1 and TRBJ1-2, with 8 nucleotides matching TRBD1. Germline loops: CDR1 SGHRS, CDR2 YFSETQ. The length of the CDR3 is 15 residues. CDR3 nucleotides: TGTGCCAGCAGCCTAGGACAGGGCTCAGTTCTTGGCTACACCTTC. It codes for CASSLGQGSVLGYTF.

The chain has TRBV19 and TRBJ1-5, with D possibly TRBD1 on 6 matching bases. Germline V gene sequence: CDR1 LNHDA, CDR2 SQIVND (reference sequence). Between the trimmed V and J ends, which lost 7 bases and 2 bases, there was a span of 18 bases. This CDR3 contains 16 residues. CDR3 residues: CASIPGGAQGNQPQHF. CDR3 DNA: TGTGCCAGTATCCCCGGGGGGGCGCAGGGCAATCAGCCCCAGCATTTT.

The V gene is TRBV6-1, the J gene TRBJ1-1; no firm D call. CDR1 is MNHNS, CDR2 SASEGT, per germline. Trimming left V 0 bases short and J 6 bases short, with 14 bases between. The CDR3 runs to 15 residues. Here the CDR3 DNA reads TGTGCCAGCAGTGAAGCCCCACCGCCGCTTCCTGAAGCTTTCTTT. It yields the protein CASSEAPPPLPEAFF.

The chain combines TRBV9 with TRBJ1-3; unclear D gene. This CDR3 has 14 residues. Germline V gene lookup returns CDR1 SGDLS and CDR2 YYNGEE. The V end was cut by 0 bases, the J end by 11 bases, with 15 bases between. CDR3 sequence (DNA): TGTGCCAGCAGCGTAGCTAGCCAAGGTTTTGCCATATATTTT. Translation: CASSVASQGFAIYF.

V usage is TRBV7-2 and J usage is TRBJ2-1; TRBD2 agrees at 7 bases. The CDR3 is made up of 16 amino acids. Germline-derived CDR1 and CDR2 are SGHTA and FQGNSA. Trimming at V came to 1 base and at J to 3 bases, leaving 6 bases not matched to a gene. The CDR3 nucleotides are TGTGCCAGCAGCTTAGGCAGCGGGGCCAACTACAATGAGCAGTTCTTC. Its protein product is CASSLGSGANYNEQFF.

The chain employs TRBV7-9 and TRBJ2-2; D gene uncertain. This CDR3 contains 16 residues. In germline, CDR1 is SEHNR, CDR2 FQNEAQ (reference sequence). The V and J ends lost 5 bases and 0 bases respectively, with 13 bases between them. The CDR3, as DNA: TGTGCCAGCAGCCCACTGACGCTTGCGAACACCGGGGAGCTGTTTTTT. Amino acids: CASSPLTLANTGELFF.